This T cell receptor (beta chain) was recovered during a study of blood T cells in healthy people across ages. Points from the study as a whole: Unsorted PBMCs prevented conclusive naive versus antigen-experienced comparison. Estimates of diversity drawn from one million T cells were considered underestimates. Expanded clonotype changes were possibly confounded by unknown donor CMV status.

The authors ran a second PCR of roughly 6 to 11 cycles using a sample-barcoded 5' primer and a J-beta primer mix. TCRdb redid the calling of the 5' RACE reads with MiXCR, one entry per CDR3 protein. The sample holds over 550,000 distinct CDR3 sequences, about 28% seen once. Notes on this clonotype: Its antigen is not identified.

Sequenced input: blood. The receptor was isolated from a woman older than 75 in good health.

CDR3 nucleotides: TGTGCCAGCAGTCCGCGGGTGGAGACCCAGTACTTC. This codes for CASSPRVETQYF. V gene TRBV7-6 combines with J gene TRBJ2-5, with D possibly TRBD2 on 5 matching bases. Germline CDR1 and CDR2: SGHVS and FNYEAQ. This CDR3 has 12 amino acids. The V gene lost 6 bases and the J gene lost 5 bases, with 10 bases spanning the gap.